One sample yielded the 21 T cell receptor beta chains listed below, sequenced in a study of T-cell memory formation after mild COVID-19. TCRdb analysed the 5' RACE reads with MiXCR anew, one entry per CDR3 protein. Of around 420,000 distinct CDR3 sequences in the sample, more than 20% are singletons; the top ten hold about 10%. Specimen: PBMCs or a T cell subset sorted from them (not recorded which). The receptors originated from an adult woman who had mild COVID-19 (a few samples of this study predate the infection). Cell type and time point are not known.

This clonotype showed up just a few times. The chain couples TRBV20-1 to TRBJ2-1; 15 bases are shared with TRBD2. The CDR3 length is 16 residues. Germline V gives CDR1 DFQATT, CDR2 SNEGSKA (reference sequence). After removal of 0 bases from V and 9 bases from J, the junction contained 6 bases not matched to a gene. The CDR3 protein is CSARDRTSGGASEQFF. For the CDR3, the DNA is TGCAGTGCTAGAGATAGGACTAGCGGGGGGGCAAGTGAGCAGTTCTTC.

The V and J genes are TRBV2 and TRBJ1-1; perhaps TRBD1 as D (5 bases). Germline CDR1 reads SNHLY; CDR2 reads FYNNEI. The CDR3 contains 13 residues. The V gene lost 4 bases and the J gene lost 2 bases, with 8 bases spanning the gap. CDR3 amino acids: CASSGDLNTEAFF. The CDR3 bases are TGTGCCAGCAGTGGGGACCTCAACACTGAAGCTTTCTTT.

Turning to this clonotype: It may be a read error: a sequence one base away is much more abundant. The rearrangement uses TRBV12-3 or TRBV12-4 and TRBJ2-2, with D unclear. This CDR3 has 12 amino acids. Trimming removed 3 bases from V and 6 bases from J, with 5 bases in between. CDR3 protein: CASSFRAGELFF. Written as DNA, the CDR3 is TGTGCCAGCAGTTTTAGGGCCGGGGAGCTGTTTTTT.

This clonotype has only a few counts. J is TRBJ1-1 and V is TRBV7-9, with no clear D. In germline, CDR1 is SEHNR, CDR2 FQNEAQ (reference sequence). Trimming stripped 2 bases from V and 4 bases from J, with 11 bases between. This CDR3 region has 14 residues. The CDR3 DNA sequence: TGTGCCAGCAGCTTACCCTCACTAACCACTGAAGCTTTCTTT. Its protein product is CASSLPSLTTEAFF.

The chain combines TRBV4-1 with TRBJ2-7; no definite D call. CDR1 and CDR2 from the germline V gene are MGHRA and YSYEKL. V gave up 3 bases and J gave up 2 bases, with 20 bases separating them. The CDR3 covers 17 residues. CDR3 amino acids: CASSHHAEASPTYEQYF. DNA for the CDR3: TGCGCCAGCAGCCACCACGCAGAGGCCTCACCGACCTACGAGCAGTACTTC.

In DNA form, the CDR3 reads TGTGCCAGCAGTTCCCGACAGTTAGAAAACATTCAGTACTTC. Its protein is CASSSRQLENIQYF. This sequence joins TRBV6-2 or TRBV6-3 and TRBJ2-4, with a weak D call TRBD1 (5 bases). Per germline, CDR1 MNHEY and CDR2 SVGEGT. The germline V and J ends were trimmed by 4 bases and 5 bases, with 12 bases remaining between them. The CDR3 runs 14 residues.

The chain combines TRBV3-1 with TRBJ2-3; 9 bases fit TRBD1. Germline trimming cut 4 bases from V and 4 bases from J; bases unmatched to any gene: 9. Germline lookup yields CDR1 LGHDT and CDR2 YNNKEL (reference sequence). The CDR3 is made up of 16 amino acids. The CDR3 DNA sequence: TGTGCCAGCAGCCCGAACAGGGGGCGCATCCCAGATACGCAGTATTTT. It encodes CASSPNRGRIPDTQYF.

The V call is TRBV6-5, the J call TRBJ2-7; TRBD2 agrees at 8 bases. This CDR3 spans 15 amino acids. J gave up 3 bases and V 2 bases, and 6 bases lay outside the gene matches. Per germline, CDR1 MNHEY and CDR2 SVGAGI. The CDR3 nucleotides are TGTGCCAGCAGTTACGGAGCGGGAGCTTACTACGAGCAGTACTTC. Translated: CASSYGAGAYYEQYF.

This chain connects TRBV4-1 to TRBJ2-3, with 7 bases lining up with TRBD1. The CDR3 sequence is 15 residues long. Germline CDR1 reads MGHRA; CDR2 reads YSYEKL. V was clipped by 2 bases and J by 1 base; unmatched bases: 3. CDR3 in amino acids: CASSQNRGGTDTQYF. CDR3 DNA sequence: TGCGCCAGCAGCCAAAACAGGGGAGGCACAGATACGCAGTATTTT.

This clonotype was seen repeatedly, ten times or more. The genes are TRBV15 and TRBJ1-5; 7 bases are shared with TRBD1. Germline V gene sequence: CDR1 LNHNV, CDR2 YYDKDF (reference sequence). The CDR3 runs to 18 residues. V was clipped by 0 bases and J by 9 bases; unmatched bases: 17. The CDR3 sequence is CATSRDFPGQNLDGPQHF. CDR3 bases: TGTGCCACCAGCAGAGATTTCCCGGGACAGAACTTGGATGGGCCCCAGCATTTT.

The chain joins TRBV5-1 to TRBJ2-7; the match to TRBD1 covers 8 bases. The CDR3 length is 14 residues. Germline loops: CDR1 SGHRS, CDR2 YFSETQ. V lost 2 bases, J lost 5 bases, and 6 bases stayed unmatched. The CDR3 coding sequence is TGCGCCAGCAGCTTTACTCAGGGGGCCCACGAGCAGTACTTC. Protein sequence: CASSFTQGAHEQYF.

V usage is TRBV5-1 and J usage is TRBJ1-1; 8 bases are shared with TRBD1. Looked up from germline, CDR1 is SGHRS and CDR2 is YFSETQ. This CDR3 has 14 residues. Trimming removed 0 bases from V and 3 bases from J; junction bases left unmatched: 1. The DNA of the CDR3 is TGCGCCAGCAGCTTGGTACAGGGGGACACTGAAGCTTTCTTT. It codes for CASSLVQGDTEAFF.

This clonotype was seen a handful of times. The rearrangement uses TRBV6-5 and TRBJ1-3; D may be TRBD1 (5 bases). The germline CDR1 and CDR2 sequences are MNHEY and SVGAGI. This CDR3 is built from 15 residues. V was trimmed by 4 bases and J by 4 bases, leaving 14 bases between them. In DNA, the CDR3 is TGTGCCAGCAGTTCAGGGACTTTGGGAGGAAACACCATATATTTT. Translated: CASSSGTLGGNTIYF.

This clonotype was observed a handful of times. The gene calls are TRBV5-1 and TRBJ2-1, with 12 bases identical to TRBD2. This CDR3 contains 16 residues. Looked up from germline, CDR1 is SGHRS and CDR2 is YFSETQ. Losses at the gene ends were 4 bases for V and 6 bases for J; bases not matched to a gene: 8. The CDR3 DNA is TGCGCCAGCAGCAGACTCCCTAGCGGGGGGGCCAATGAGCAGTTCTTC. Its protein product is CASSRLPSGGANEQFF.

The CDR3 nucleotides read TGTGCCAGCTCACCACCGGTTGGGACAGGGGTCTACGAGCAGTACTTC. This translates into CASSPPVGTGVYEQYF. The chain joins TRBV18 to TRBJ2-7, with TRBD1 identical over 10 bases. The CDR3 length is 16 residues. Trimming took 0 bases from V and 3 from J; bases not matched to a gene: 5. CDR1 and CDR2 (germline): KGHSH, LQKENI.

The rearrangement uses TRBV20-1 and TRBJ2-7; the D is unclear. The CDR3 contains 12 residues. Germline V CDR1 and CDR2: DFQATT, SNEGSKA (reference sequence). V lost 6 bases and J 4 bases, leaving 13 bases between the germline ends. The CDR3 bases are TGCAGTGCAAAGAGAGGACCGTACGAGCAGTACTTC. Translation gives CSAKRGPYEQYF.

J is TRBJ2-5 and V is TRBV7-6; 9 bases line up with TRBD1. CDR3 length equals 17 residues. V lost 6 bases and J lost 1; bases outside the gene matches: 12. From germline, CDR1 is SGHVS and CDR2 FNYEAQ. CDR3 amino acids: CASSHKPGQGIQETQYF. In DNA form, the CDR3 reads TGTGCCAGCAGTCATAAACCGGGACAGGGTATCCAAGAGACCCAGTACTTC.

The J gene is TRBJ2-3, the V gene TRBV5-6; D call uncertain. This CDR3 is built from 15 residues. Germline CDR1 is SGHDT and CDR2 is YYEEEE. V gave up 0 bases and J gave up 2 bases, with 10 bases separating them. CDR3 sequence: CASSLGRRVTDTQYF. The CDR3 DNA is TGTGCCAGCAGCTTGGGACGGAGAGTCACAGATACGCAGTATTTT.

The chain carries TRBV5-6 and TRBJ2-3, with D maybe TRBD2 (6 bases). This CDR3 spans 15 amino acids. The germline V and J ends were trimmed by 1 base and 4 bases, with 13 bases remaining between them. From germline, CDR1 is SGHDT and CDR2 YYEEEE. The CDR3 nucleotides are TGTGCCAGCAGCTTGTGGAGGGCAGGGTCAGATACGCAGTATTTT. Encoded protein: CASSLWRAGSDTQYF.

V is TRBV7-6 and J is TRBJ1-3; possibly TRBD1 for D (5 bases). This CDR3 spans 15 amino acids. Between the trimmed V and J ends, which lost 5 bases and 0 bases, there was a span of 11 bases. Germline loops: CDR1 SGHVS, CDR2 FNYEAQ. The CDR3 here is CASSNRMLSGNTIYF. The CDR3 DNA is TGTGCCAGCAGCAACAGGATGCTCTCTGGAAACACCATATATTTT.

A few counts support this clonotype. The rearrangement joins TRBV12-3 or TRBV12-4 to TRBJ1-1; D not resolved. The CDR3 spans 14 residues. The V end was cut by 8 bases, the J end by 5 bases, with 18 bases between. The CDR3 protein is CASSSGDQETEAFF. CDR3 nucleotide sequence: TGTGCCAGCTCCAGTGGGGATCAGGAGACTGAAGCTTTCTTT.